This record concerns one TCR beta chain sequence. Its antigen is unknown. The V and J ends lost 2 bases and 6 bases, in that order; junction bases with no gene match: 3. CDR3 length: 14 amino acids. The record originates from a study of human T cells and chemical hapten exposure. The library put unique molecular identifiers onto individual cDNA molecules. In the authors' methods: From 23,224 to 690,600 TCRs were found per sample, with a median of roughly 89,000. TCRdb used MiXCR to reprocess the 5' RACE reads, holding one entry per CDR3 protein. The V and J calls reflect TCRdb's pipeline rather than the authors' work. The sample consists of 95,000 to 120,000 distinct CDR3 sequences, approximately 20% of them appearing once. It was from unfractionated whole blood that total RNA was extracted. Study-level results: No change in TCRs above 1 in 1000 frequency was produced by DPC sensitization.

The TCR comes from a human donor in good health. This chain links TRBV12-3 or TRBV12-4 with TRBJ2-1; TRBD2 aligns across 8 bases. CDR3: CASSLLAGLNEQFF. The CDR3 region has the DNA TGTGCCAGCAGTTTACTAGCGGGCCTCAATGAGCAGTTCTTC.